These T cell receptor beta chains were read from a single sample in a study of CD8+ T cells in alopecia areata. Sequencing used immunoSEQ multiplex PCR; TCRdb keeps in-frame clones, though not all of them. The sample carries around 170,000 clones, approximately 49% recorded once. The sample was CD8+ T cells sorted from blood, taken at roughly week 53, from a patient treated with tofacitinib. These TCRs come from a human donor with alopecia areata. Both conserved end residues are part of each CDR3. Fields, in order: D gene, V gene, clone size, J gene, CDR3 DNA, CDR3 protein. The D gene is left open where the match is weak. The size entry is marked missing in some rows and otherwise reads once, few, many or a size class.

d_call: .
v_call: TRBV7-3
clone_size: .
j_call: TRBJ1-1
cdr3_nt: TGTGCCAGCAGCTATGCCGAGGGTGAAGCTTTCTTT
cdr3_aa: CASSYAEGEAFF

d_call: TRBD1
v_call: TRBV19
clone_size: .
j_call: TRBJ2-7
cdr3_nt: TGTGCCAGTAGTATGTTCACAGGGGATCCCTCCGAGCAGTACTTC
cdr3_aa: CASSMFTGDPSEQYF

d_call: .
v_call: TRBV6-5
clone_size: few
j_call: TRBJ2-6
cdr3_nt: TGTGCCAGCACTCGGCCAGGCTCTGGGGCCAACGTCCTGACTTTC
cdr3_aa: CASTRPGSGANVLTF

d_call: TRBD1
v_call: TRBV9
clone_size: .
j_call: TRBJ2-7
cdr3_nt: TGTGCCAGCAGCACAGACCGGGACAGGGGCGAGCAGTACTTC
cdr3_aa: CASSTDRDRGEQYF

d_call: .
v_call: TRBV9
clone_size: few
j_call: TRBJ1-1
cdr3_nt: TGTGCCAGCAGCCCCCGAATGATCGGGAACACTGAAGCTTTCTTT
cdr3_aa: CASSPRMIGNTEAFF

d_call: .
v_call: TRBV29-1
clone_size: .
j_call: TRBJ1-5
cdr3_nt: TGCAGCGTTGTACCCGGTAACAATCAGCCCCAGCATTTT
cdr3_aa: CSVVPGNNQPQHF

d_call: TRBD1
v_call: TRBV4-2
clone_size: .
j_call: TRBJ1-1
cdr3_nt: TGTGCCAGCAGTTCCGGGACAGCCACTGAAGCTTTCTTT
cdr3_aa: CASSSGTATEAFF

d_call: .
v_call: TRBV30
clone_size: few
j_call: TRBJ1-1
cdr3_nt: TGTGCCTGGAGCATAGGAGGCGGGACTGAAGCTTTCTTT
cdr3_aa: CAWSIGGGTEAFF

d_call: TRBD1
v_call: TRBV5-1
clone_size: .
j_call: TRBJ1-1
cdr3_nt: TGCGCCAGCAGCTTTACGACAGGGGGGGTCACTGAAGCTTTCTTT
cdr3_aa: CASSFTTGGVTEAFF

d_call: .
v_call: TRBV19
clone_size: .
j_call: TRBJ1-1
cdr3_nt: TGTGCCAGTAGTGTCCACAGGGAGGGGGACACTGAAGCTTTCTTT
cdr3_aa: CASSVHREGDTEAFF

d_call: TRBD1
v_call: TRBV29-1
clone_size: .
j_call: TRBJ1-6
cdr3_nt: TGCAGCGTGGGACAGGGTGGTAATTCACCCCTCCACTTT
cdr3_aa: CSVGQGGNSPLHF

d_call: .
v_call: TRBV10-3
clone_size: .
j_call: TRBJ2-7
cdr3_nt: TGTGCCATCAGTGAGCCTGACGGAGACTACGAGCAGTACTTC
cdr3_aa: CAISEPDGDYEQYF

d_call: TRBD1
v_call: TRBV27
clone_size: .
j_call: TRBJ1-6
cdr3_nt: TGTGCCAGCAGTTTAACAGGGGGCGTTTCACCCCTCCACTTT
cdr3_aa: CASSLTGGVSPLHF

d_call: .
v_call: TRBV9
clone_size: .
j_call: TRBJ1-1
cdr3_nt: TGTGCCAGCAGCGTAGCTCTACAGGGAGGGGACACTGAAGCTTTCTTT
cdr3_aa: CASSVALQGGDTEAFF

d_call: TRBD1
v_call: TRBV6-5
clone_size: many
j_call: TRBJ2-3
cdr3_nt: TGTGCCAGCAGTTACGGGACAGGGGCAGATACGCAGTATTTT
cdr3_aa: CASSYGTGADTQYF

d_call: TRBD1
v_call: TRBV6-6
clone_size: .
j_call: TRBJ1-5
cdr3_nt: TGTGCCAGCAGTAATGACAGGGGTCAGCCCCAGCATTTT
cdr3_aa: CASSNDRGQPQHF

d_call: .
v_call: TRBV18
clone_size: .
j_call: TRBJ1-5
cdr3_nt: TGTGCCAGCTCACCAGGGAGCCCAGAGCCCCAGCATTTT
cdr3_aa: CASSPGSPEPQHF

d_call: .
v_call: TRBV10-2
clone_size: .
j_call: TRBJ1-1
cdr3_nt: TGCGCCAGCGTGACCACAGGGTACACTGAAGCTTTCTTT
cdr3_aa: CASVTTGYTEAFF

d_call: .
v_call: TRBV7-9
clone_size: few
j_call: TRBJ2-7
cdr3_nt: TGTGCCAGCAGCTTATCAGGTGGGCACGAGCAGTACTTC
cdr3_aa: CASSLSGGHEQYF

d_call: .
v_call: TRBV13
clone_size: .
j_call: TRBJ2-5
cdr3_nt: TGTGCCAGCAGCTTAGTGGAGACCCAGTACTTC
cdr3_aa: CASSLVETQYF

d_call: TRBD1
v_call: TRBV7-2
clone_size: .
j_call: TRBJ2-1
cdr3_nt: TGTGCCAGCAGCGCACCAGACAGGGGCTACAATGAGCAGTTCTTC
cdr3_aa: CASSAPDRGYNEQFF

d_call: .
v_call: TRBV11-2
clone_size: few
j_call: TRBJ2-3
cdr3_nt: TGTGCCAGCAGCTTAGACAGGGGAGATACGCAGTATTTT
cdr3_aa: CASSLDRGDTQYF

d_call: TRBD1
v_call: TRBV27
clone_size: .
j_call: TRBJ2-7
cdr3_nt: TGTGCCAGCCGTGACCGGGACAGTGGCGTACACGAGCAGTACTTC
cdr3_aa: CASRDRDSGVHEQYF

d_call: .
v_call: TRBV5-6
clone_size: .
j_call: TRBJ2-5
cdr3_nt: TGTGCCAGCAGCTTCTCTTGGGAGACCCAGTACTTC
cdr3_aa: CASSFSWETQYF

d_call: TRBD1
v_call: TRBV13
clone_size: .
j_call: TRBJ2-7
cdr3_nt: TGTGCCAGCAGCTATGACAGGGGGCTCGAGCAGTACTTC
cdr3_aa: CASSYDRGLEQYF

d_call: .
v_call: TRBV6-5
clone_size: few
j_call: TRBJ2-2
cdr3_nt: TGTGCCAGCAGCGAGACAGGGACTACCGGGGAGCTGTTTTTT
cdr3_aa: CASSETGTTGELFF

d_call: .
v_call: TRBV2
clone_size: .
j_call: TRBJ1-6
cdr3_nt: TGTGCCAGCACAGTAATCAGGCGAGACTCACCCCTCCACTTT
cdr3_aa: CASTVIRRDSPLHF

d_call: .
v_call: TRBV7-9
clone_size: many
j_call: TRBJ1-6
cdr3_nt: TGTGCCAGCAGCTTAGGTGGAGGGACTTCACCCCTCCACTTT
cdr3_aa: CASSLGGGTSPLHF

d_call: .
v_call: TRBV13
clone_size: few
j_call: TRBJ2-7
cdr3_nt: TGTGCCAGCAGCTTGTCGACGGTGTCCTACGAGCAGTACTTC
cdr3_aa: CASSLSTVSYEQYF

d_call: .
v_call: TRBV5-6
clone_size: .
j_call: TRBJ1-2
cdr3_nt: TGTGCCAGCAGCTTAGCGGGGGTCCAGGCTAACTATGGCTACACCTTC
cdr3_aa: CASSLAGVQANYGYTF

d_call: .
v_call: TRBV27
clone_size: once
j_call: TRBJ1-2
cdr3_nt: TGTGCCAGCAGTTTCACGGGAGGGGAAGGGGGCTACACCTTC
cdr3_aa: CASSFTGGEGGYTF

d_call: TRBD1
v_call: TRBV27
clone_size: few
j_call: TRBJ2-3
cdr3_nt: TGTGCCAGCAGTTCCAAGGGACAGGTCACAGATACGCAGTATTTT
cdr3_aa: CASSSKGQVTDTQYF

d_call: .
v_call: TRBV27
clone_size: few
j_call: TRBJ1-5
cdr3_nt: TGTGCCAGCAGCCCCCCGGGTGGGCCCCAGCATTTT
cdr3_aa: CASSPPGGPQHF

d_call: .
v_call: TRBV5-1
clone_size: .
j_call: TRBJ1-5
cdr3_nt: TGCGCCAGCAGCCTCCTGGAGGGCCCCAATCAGCCCCAGCATTTT
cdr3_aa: CASSLLEGPNQPQHF

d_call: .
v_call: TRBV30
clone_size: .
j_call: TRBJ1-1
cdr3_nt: TGTGCCTGTCGGGAGGGGGGTTTTGACACTGAAGCTTTCTTT
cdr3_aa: CACREGGFDTEAFF

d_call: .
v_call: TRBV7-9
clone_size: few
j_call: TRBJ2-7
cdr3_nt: TGTGCCAGCAGCTCCACGGACAGCATAGCCCCCTACGAGCAGTACTTC
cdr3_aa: CASSSTDSIAPYEQYF

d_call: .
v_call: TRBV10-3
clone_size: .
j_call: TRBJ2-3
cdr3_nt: TGTGCCATCAACGAGGGGGGCACCAGCACAGATACGCAGTATTTT
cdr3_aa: CAINEGGTSTDTQYF

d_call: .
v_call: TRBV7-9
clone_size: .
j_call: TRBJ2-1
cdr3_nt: TGTGCCAGCAGCTTTGGCGGGGCCTTGGAGTTCTTC
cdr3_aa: CASSFGGALEFF

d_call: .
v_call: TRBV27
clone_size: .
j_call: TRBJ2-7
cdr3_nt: TGTGCCAGCAAAGTTATCGGACAGAGCTACGAGCAGTACTTC
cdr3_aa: CASKVIGQSYEQYF

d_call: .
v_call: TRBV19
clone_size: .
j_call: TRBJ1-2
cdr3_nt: TGTGCCAGTAGTGTACTCGGAAAACAGGCCTATGGCTACACCTTC
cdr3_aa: CASSVLGKQAYGYTF